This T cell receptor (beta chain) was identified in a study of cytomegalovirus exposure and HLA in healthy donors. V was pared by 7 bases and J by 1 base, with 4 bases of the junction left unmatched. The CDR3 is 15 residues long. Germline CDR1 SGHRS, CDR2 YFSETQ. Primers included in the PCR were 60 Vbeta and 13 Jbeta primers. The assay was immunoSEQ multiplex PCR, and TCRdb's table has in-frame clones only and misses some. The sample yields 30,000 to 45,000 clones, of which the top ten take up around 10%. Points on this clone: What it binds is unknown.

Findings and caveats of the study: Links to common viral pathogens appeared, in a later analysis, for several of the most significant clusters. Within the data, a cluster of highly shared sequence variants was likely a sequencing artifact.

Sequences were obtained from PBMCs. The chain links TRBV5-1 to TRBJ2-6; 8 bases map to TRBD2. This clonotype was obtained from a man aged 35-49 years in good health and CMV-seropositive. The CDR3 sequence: CASGTRGSGANVLTF. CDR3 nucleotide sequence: TGCGCCAGCGGGACTAGGGGATCTGGGGCCAACGTCCTGACTTTC. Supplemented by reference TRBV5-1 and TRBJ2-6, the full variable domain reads KAGVTQTPRYLIKTRGQQVTLSCSPISGHRSVSWYQQTPGQGLQFLFEYFSETQRNKGNFPGRFSGRQFSNSRSEMNVSTLELGDSALYLCASGTRGSGANVLTFGAGSRLTVL.